A selection of T cell receptor beta chains follows, all from one sample in a study of metastatic and nonmetastatic thyroid tumors. TCRdb recomputed clones from the PCR reads via MiXCR. The sample has some 90,000 clones; less than 10% are singletons. The sample taken for sequencing was blood. These receptors came from a female donor with papillary thyroid cancer or a benign thyroid nodule (not recorded which). Some clones in this sample may be carry-over from other donors' samples. Both conserved end residues are part of each CDR3. The D gene is left open where the match is weak. Clone size, where shown, is once, few, many, or a class for clones that have expanded.

V	J	size	D	DNA	CDR3
TRBV12-5	TRBJ2-3	many	TRBD2	TGTGCTAGTGGGCCTAGCGGGGGAGATACGCAGTATTTT	CASGPSGGDTQYF
TRBV2	TRBJ2-3	many	.	TGTGCCAGCTCCCTTAACAGATTAGATACGCAGTATTTT	CASSLNRLDTQYF
TRBV6-2/TRBV6-3	TRBJ2-7	many	.	TGTGCCAGCAACAATGGGGGCAGGACCTACGAGCAGTACTTC	CASNNGGRTYEQYF
TRBV5-6	TRBJ2-5	.	TRBD2	TGTGCCAGCAGCGGACCCAGAGCGGGGGATCATGGGGAGACCCAGTACTTC	CASSGPRAGDHGETQYF
TRBV3-1	TRBJ2-7	few	TRBD1	TGTGCCAGCAGCGGGGACAGGGTCGACGAGCAGTACTTC	CASSGDRVDEQYF
TRBV29-1	TRBJ1-2	many	.	TGCAGCGTTGAGAACCTAATACAGAACCCCACTAACTATGGCTACACCTTC	CSVENLIQNPTNYGYTF
TRBV7-9	TRBJ2-5	few	.	TGTGCCAGCAGCTTTCCAGGCGAAGAGACCCAGTACTTC	CASSFPGEETQYF
TRBV12-3/TRBV12-4	TRBJ1-6	many	.	TGTGCCAGCAGTCGACCGATCTATAATTCACCCCTCCACTTT	CASSRPIYNSPLHF
TRBV19	TRBJ2-2	many	TRBD1	TGTGCCAGTAGTTCACAGGGGGCCGGGGAGCTGTTTTTT	CASSSQGAGELFF
TRBV6-2/TRBV6-3	TRBJ2-1	many	.	TGTGCCAGCTCGAGGAGGGGGGCACATGAGCAGTTCTTC	CASSRRGAHEQFF
TRBV6-2/TRBV6-3	TRBJ2-1	.	TRBD2	TGTGCCAGCAGTTCGCTAGCGGTGAGCTCCTACAATGAGCAGTTCTTC	CASSSLAVSSYNEQFF
TRBV19	TRBJ1-3	many	.	TGTGCCAGTACCACCCCCCAGGGCTCTGGAAACACCATATATTTT	CASTTPQGSGNTIYF
TRBV5-4	TRBJ1-2	few	TRBD1	TGTGCCAGCAGCTCCCTGGACAGGGGAAGGTATGGCTACACCTTC	CASSSLDRGRYGYTF
TRBV30	TRBJ2-7	.	.	TGTGCCTGGAGTGTAAGGGGTGGGGGTCCCATCTACGAGCAGTACTTC	CAWSVRGGGPIYEQYF